The source of this TCR beta chain is a study of T cell responses to AZD1222 COVID-19 vaccine. The assay was immunoSEQ multiplex PCR, and TCRdb's table has in-frame clones only and misses some. The sample includes roughly 190,000 clones, roughly 92% seen only once; the top ten take 1.5% to 2%. A note on this clone: The antigen is undetermined.

Study-wide results and caveats: Donors were chiefly white British, with a greater number of females, and clonal diversity was perhaps underestimated. Repertoire sampling happened only post peak T cell response.

V was pared by 6 bases and J by 2 bases, with 1 base of the junction left unmatched. Per germline, CDR1 MNHEY and CDR2 SVGAGI. This CDR3 spans 12 amino acids. The gene calls are TRBV6-5 and TRBJ2-7; 7 bases map to TRBD1. The sequences come from peripheral blood, collected 28 days after the second AZD1222 dose. The receptor was isolated from an adult who received the AZD1222 COVID-19 vaccine. As DNA, the CDR3 is TGTGCCAGCAGAGGACAGGCCTACGAGCAGTACTTC. The encoded protein is CASRGQAYEQYF.